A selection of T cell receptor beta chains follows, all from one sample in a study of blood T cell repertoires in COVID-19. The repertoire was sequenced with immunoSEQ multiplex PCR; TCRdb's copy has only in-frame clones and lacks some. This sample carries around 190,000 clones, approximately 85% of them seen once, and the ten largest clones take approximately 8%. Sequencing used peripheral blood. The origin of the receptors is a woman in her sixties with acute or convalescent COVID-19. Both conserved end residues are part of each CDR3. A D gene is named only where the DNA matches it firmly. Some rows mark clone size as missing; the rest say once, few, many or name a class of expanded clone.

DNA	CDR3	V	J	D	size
TGTGCCAGCAGCTTAATCGCTGGGGCCAACGTCCTGACTTTC	CASSLIAGANVLTF	TRBV7-3	TRBJ2-6	.	.
TGTGCCATCAGTCACAGTCATAGCAATCAGCCCCAGCATTTT	CAISHSHSNQPQHF	TRBV10-3	TRBJ1-5	.	.
TGCGCCAGCAATAACGGACTTTCGGGAGAGACCCAGTACTTC	CASNNGLSGETQYF	TRBV10-2	TRBJ2-5	.	.
TGTGCCAGCAGCTTAGATCGGGTCGGGACACTCGGATGGGACACTGAAGCTTTCTTT	CASSLDRVGTLGWDTEAFF	TRBV11-3	TRBJ1-1	.	few
TGCGCCAGCAGCCTACCTATAGACAGGGTTCAAGAGACCCAGTACTTC	CASSLPIDRVQETQYF	TRBV5-1	TRBJ2-5	TRBD1	once
TGTGCCAGCAGCCAGGGGAGGGTTGCCTATGGCTACACCTTC	CASSQGRVAYGYTF	TRBV3-1/TRBV3-2	TRBJ1-2	.	.
TGTGCCAGTAGGTCCAGGGAAGCCAAAAACATTCAGTACTTC	CASRSREAKNIQYF	TRBV19	TRBJ2-4	.	.
TGTGCCAGCAGCCAAGCAAGGAGGCAGGGAAACACCATATATTTT	CASSQARRQGNTIYF	TRBV3-1/TRBV3-2	TRBJ1-3	.	.
TGTGCTAGTGGTTCTAGGGGACTAGCGGGAGGAGCCCCTCCTGAGCAGTTCTTC	CASGSRGLAGGAPPEQFF	TRBV12-5	TRBJ2-1	TRBD2	.
TGTGCCAGCAGCTCCTGGACAGGGGACACTGAAGCTTTCTTT	CASSSWTGDTEAFF	TRBV7-9	TRBJ1-1	TRBD1	.
TGTGCCTGGAGTGTACGGGGGTATGGCTACACCTTC	CAWSVRGYGYTF	TRBV30	TRBJ1-2	.	.
TGTGCCAGCAGTCCACATTTTACAGGGGGGAACTATGGCTACACCTTC	CASSPHFTGGNYGYTF	TRBV6-2/TRBV6-3	TRBJ1-2	TRBD1	.
TGTGCCAGTAGTATTAAGAGCGGGAGCCCCAATGAGCAGTTCTTC	CASSIKSGSPNEQFF	TRBV19	TRBJ2-1	TRBD2	.
TGTGCCAGTCATGGACTAGGTAACACCGGGGAGCTGTTTTTT	CASHGLGNTGELFF	TRBV19	TRBJ2-2	TRBD2	.
TGTGCCAGTAGTATTGAGGGACTAGCGGCCCTCCGAGAGCAGTTCTTC	CASSIEGLAALREQFF	TRBV19	TRBJ2-1	TRBD2	.
TGTGCCACCAGCAGAGAGCTAGCGGGAACGGGAAATGAGCAGTTCTTC	CATSRELAGTGNEQFF	TRBV15	TRBJ2-1	TRBD2	.
TGTGCCGATCTCTACCTCATATATTTT	CADLYLIYF	TRBV2	TRBJ1-3	.	.
TGTGCCAGCAGCAACCAGGGAGGGACAGGGGGCACCGATACGCAGTATTTT	CASSNQGGTGGTDTQYF	TRBV9	TRBJ2-3	TRBD1	.
TGCGCCAGCAGTTCCTCCGGGGAAATCGAAGAGACCCAGTACTTC	CASSSSGEIEETQYF	TRBV5-1	TRBJ2-5	.	.
TGTGCCAGCAGTCCCACTAGCGGCCCATACAATGAGCAGTTCTTC	CASSPTSGPYNEQFF	TRBV6-5	TRBJ2-1	TRBD2	.
TGTGCCAGCACCCCGGGGGGGACGGATGGCTACACCTTC	CASTPGGTDGYTF	TRBV28	TRBJ1-2	.	once
TGTGCCAGTAGTAGTGAGACGGGACAGCCCCAGCATTTT	CASSSETGQPQHF	TRBV19	TRBJ1-5	.	.
TGTGCCAGCGGGACATATGGAAACACCATATATTTT	CASGTYGNTIYF	TRBV28	TRBJ1-3	.	.
TGTGCCAGCAGCGTAGCTGGCGGGAGTTACAATGAGCAGTTCTTC	CASSVAGGSYNEQFF	TRBV9	TRBJ2-1	TRBD2	.
TGTGCCAGCAGCTTAACTAGCGGGAGGGGTGGATGGAGCACAGATACGCAGTATTTT	CASSLTSGRGGWSTDTQYF	TRBV7-3	TRBJ2-3	TRBD2	.
TGTGCCAGCAGCTACCGACAGGGATACGAAAAACTGTTTTTT	CASSYRQGYEKLFF	TRBV5-5	TRBJ1-4	TRBD1	.
TGTGCCAGCAGTTCAGGACTGTTCTCTGGGGCCAACGTCCTGACTTTC	CASSSGLFSGANVLTF	TRBV6-5	TRBJ2-6	.	.
TGTGCCAGCAGCCAGCAGGGGGGTTACTCCTACAATGAGCAGTTCTTC	CASSQQGGYSYNEQFF	TRBV3-1/TRBV3-2	TRBJ2-1	.	.
TGCGCCAGCAGCTTGGTCCCAGGGGAACTCTATGGCTACACCTTC	CASSLVPGELYGYTF	TRBV5-1	TRBJ1-2	.	.
TGCGCCAGCAGCCAAGATTCTAGCGGGACAGAACCCTACAATGAGCAGTTCTTC	CASSQDSSGTEPYNEQFF	TRBV4-1	TRBJ2-1	TRBD2	.
TGTGCCAGCAGCTTCCAGGCCGGGGAGCTGTTTTTT	CASSFQAGELFF	TRBV7-9	TRBJ2-2	.	.
TGTGCCATCAAGGCAGGGACAGACTATGGCTACACCTTC	CAIKAGTDYGYTF	TRBV10-3	TRBJ1-2	TRBD1	once